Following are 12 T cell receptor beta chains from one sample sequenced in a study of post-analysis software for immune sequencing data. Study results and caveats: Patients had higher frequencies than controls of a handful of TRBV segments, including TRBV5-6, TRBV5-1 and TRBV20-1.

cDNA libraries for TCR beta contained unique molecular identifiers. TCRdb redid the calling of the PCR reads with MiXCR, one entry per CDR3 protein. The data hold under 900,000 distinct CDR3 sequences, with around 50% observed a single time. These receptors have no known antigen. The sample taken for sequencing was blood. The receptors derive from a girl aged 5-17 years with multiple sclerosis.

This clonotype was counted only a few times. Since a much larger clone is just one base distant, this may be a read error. CDR3 sequence reads: CASSSTPGGTGERFF. The CDR3, as DNA: TGCGCCAGCAGCTCAACCCCAGGGGGCACCGGGGAGCGGTTTTTT. The J gene is TRBJ2-2, the V gene TRBV5-1, with 8 positions matching TRBD1. This CDR3 contains 15 residues. Looked up from germline, CDR1 is SGHRS and CDR2 is YFSETQ.

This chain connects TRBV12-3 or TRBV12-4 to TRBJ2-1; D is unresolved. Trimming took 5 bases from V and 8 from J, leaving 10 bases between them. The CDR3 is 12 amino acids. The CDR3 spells CASSPPGDEQFF. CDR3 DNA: TGTGCCAGCAGTCCCCCCGGTGATGAGCAGTTCTTC.

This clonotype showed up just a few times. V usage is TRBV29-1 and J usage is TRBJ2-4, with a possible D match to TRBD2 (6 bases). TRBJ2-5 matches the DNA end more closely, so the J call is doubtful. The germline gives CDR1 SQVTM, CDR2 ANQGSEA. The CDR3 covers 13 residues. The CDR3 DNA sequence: TGCAGCGTCACGGGACTCCTTGGGGAGACCCAGTACTTC. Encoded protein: CSVTGLLGETQYF.

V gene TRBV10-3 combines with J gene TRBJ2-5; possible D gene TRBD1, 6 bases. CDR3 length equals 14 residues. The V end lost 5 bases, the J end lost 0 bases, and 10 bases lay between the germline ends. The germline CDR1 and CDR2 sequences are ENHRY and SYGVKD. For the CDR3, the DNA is TGTGCCATCAGTCTCAGGGGAGACCAAGAGACCCAGTACTTC. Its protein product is CAISLRGDQETQYF.

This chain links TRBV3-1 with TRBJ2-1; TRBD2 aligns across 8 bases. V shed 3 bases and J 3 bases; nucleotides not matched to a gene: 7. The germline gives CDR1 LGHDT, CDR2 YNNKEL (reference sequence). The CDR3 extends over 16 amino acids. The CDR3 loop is CASSQGRGLDYNEQFF. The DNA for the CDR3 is TGTGCCAGCAGCCAGGGAAGGGGACTAGACTACAATGAGCAGTTCTTC.

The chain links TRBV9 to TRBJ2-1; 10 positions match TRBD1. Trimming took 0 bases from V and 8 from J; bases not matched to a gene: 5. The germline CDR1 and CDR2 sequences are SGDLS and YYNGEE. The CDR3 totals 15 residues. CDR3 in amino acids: CASSVAWDRGYEQFF. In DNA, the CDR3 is TGTGCCAGCAGCGTAGCTTGGGACAGGGGTTATGAGCAGTTCTTC.

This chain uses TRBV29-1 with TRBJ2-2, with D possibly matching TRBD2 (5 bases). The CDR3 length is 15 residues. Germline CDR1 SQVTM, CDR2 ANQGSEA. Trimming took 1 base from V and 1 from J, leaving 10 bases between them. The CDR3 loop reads CSVEVAGMNTGELFF. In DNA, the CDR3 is TGCAGCGTTGAAGTGGCCGGGATGAACACCGGGGAGCTGTTTTTT.

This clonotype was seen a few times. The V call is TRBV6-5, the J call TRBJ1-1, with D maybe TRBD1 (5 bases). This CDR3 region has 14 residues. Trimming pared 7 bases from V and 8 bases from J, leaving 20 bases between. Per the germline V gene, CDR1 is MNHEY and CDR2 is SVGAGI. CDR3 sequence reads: CASNAWDGRFEAFF. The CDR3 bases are TGTGCCAGCAACGCTTGGGACGGTAGATTCGAAGCTTTCTTT.

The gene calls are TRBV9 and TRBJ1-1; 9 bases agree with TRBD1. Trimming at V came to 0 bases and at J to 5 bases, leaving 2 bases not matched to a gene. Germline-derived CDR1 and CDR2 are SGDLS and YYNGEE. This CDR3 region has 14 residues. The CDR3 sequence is CASSVGGQGTEAFF. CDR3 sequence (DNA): TGTGCCAGCAGCGTAGGAGGACAGGGGACTGAAGCTTTCTTT.

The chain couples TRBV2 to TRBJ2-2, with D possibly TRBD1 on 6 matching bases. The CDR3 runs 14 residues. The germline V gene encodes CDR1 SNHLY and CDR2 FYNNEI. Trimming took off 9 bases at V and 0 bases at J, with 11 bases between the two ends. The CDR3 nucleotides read TGTGCCAGTGGGGGCTATACGAACACCGGGGAGCTGTTTTTT. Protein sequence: CASGGYTNTGELFF.

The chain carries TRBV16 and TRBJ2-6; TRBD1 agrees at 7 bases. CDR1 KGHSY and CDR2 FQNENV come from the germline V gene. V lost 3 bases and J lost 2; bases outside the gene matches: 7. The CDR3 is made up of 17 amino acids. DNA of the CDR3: TGTGCCAGCAGCCACTATCCAACAGGGGCTGGGGCCAACGTCCTGACTTTC. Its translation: CASSHYPTGAGANVLTF.

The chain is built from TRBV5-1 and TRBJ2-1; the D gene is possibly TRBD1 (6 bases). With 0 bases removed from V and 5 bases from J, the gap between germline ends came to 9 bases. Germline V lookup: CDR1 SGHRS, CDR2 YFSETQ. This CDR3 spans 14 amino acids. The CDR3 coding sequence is TGCGCCAGCAGCTTGGGACAGGCTGACAATGAGCAGTTCTTC. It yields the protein CASSLGQADNEQFF.